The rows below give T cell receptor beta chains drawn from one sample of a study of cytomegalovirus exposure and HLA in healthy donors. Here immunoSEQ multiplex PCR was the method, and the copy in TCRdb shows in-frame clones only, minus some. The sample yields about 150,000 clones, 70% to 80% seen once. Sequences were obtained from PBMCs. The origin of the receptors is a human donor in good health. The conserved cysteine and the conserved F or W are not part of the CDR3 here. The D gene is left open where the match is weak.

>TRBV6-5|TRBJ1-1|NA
ATMAGRPMNTEAF
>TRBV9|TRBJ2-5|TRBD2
ASSPRGLAAQETQY
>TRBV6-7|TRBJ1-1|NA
ASSPFAF
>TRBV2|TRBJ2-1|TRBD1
ASSELGTGATFDEQF
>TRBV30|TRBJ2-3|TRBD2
AWNRHSGGATDTQY
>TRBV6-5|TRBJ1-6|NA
ASSYGKGEPPLH
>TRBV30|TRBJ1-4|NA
AWSAKGWGTNEKLF
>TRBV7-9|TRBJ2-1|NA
ASSTPLGALSSYNEQF
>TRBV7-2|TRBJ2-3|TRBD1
ASSSTGPDTQY
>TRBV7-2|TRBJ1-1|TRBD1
ASSVQGRFTEAF
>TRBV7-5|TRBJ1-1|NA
VRSPVTIEAF
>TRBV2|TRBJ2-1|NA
ASSLEIDEQF
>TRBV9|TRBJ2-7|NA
ASSGLSHEQY
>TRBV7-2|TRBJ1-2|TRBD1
ASSPRGTGGGGYT
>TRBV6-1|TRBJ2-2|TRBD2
ASSSSGANTGELF
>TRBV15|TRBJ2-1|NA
ATSRDRRQYNEQF
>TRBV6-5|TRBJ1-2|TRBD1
ASSYGDRPYGYT
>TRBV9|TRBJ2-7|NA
ASSVDDRPYEQY
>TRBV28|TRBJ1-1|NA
ASRLQGFNTEAF
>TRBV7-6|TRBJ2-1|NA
ASSLGLVGEQF
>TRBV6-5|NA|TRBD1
ASSRTGGEQY
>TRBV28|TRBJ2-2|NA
ASSSAGVVTGELF
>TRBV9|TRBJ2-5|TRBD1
ASSPGQGQQETQY
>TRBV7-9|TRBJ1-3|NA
ASSSGGIGNTIY
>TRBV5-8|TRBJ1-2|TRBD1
ASSLEQGFNYGYT
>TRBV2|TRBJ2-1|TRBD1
ASSIDRGDGGNEQF
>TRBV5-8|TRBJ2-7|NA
ASSTDFSRAYEQY
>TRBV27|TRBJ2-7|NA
ASRLMPSSYEQY
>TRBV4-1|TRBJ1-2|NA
ASSQEEAEYGYT
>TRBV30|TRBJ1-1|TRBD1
AWTRRGQGAGLAF
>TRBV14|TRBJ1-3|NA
ASQEDGPGNTIY
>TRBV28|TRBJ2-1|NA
ASSLSRVGHEQF
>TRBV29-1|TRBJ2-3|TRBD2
SVGAGSLDTQY
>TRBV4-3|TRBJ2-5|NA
ASSQDSTGPETQY
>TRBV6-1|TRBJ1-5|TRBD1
ASSGDRNPQPQH
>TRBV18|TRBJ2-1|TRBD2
ASSGLREYSYNEQF
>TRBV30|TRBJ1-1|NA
AWRGQQNTEAF
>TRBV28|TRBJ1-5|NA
ASSHYGGNQPQH
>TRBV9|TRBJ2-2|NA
ASRGGALNTGELF
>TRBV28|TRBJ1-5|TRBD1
ASSLDRGGNQPQH
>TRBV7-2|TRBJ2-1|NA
ASSLDRLQF
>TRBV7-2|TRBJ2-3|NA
ASSLVGGGSPDTQY
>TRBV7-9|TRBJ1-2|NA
ASSSTFREVLWGYT
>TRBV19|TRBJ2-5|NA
ASSYLETQY
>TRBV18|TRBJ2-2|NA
ASSPPRYGELF
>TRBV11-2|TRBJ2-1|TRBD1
ASSPRDRGNEQF
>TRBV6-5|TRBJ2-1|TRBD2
ASSYASGGYNEQF
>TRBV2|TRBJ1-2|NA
ASKWDPGGGALYGYT
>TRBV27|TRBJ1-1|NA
ASIPDRLNTEAF
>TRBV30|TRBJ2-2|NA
AWSVLPNTGELF
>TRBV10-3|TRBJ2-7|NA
AISESGTSTYEQY
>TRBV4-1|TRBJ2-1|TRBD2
ASSQHPGLAQNEQF
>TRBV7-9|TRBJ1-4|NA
ASSPGNRGEKLF
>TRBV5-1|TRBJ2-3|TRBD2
ASSSSGGTDTQY
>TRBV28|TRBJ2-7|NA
ASRNPGGASYEQY